The present T cell receptor beta chain was sequenced within a study of CD8 T cells in ankylosing spondylitis. This clonotype has only a few counts. Its matching antigen is unknown. TCRdb called the 5' RACE reads again in MiXCR, with one record for every CDR3 protein. This sample has about 500,000 distinct CDR3 sequences, with 10% to 15% found just once. Study-wide findings and caveats: Reportedly, matched ankylosing spondylitis synovial fluid was significantly enriched for disease-linked clones. Seven to nine highly homologous variants made up a TCR beta motif, and this motif appeared characteristic of ankylosing spondylitis blood. Earlier studies detected some motif variants in reactive arthritis synovial fluid and blood.

The CDR3 totals 15 residues. V lost 4 bases to trimming and J lost 4 bases; unmatched junction nucleotides: 5. Germline assignment: CDR1 SGHVS and CDR2 FQNEAQ. This chain joins TRBV7-8 and TRBJ2-1; TRBD1 matches 9 bases. The source material was blood, either unsorted or a sorted T cell fraction (not recorded which). The TCR comes from a male donor with ankylosing spondylitis. CDR3 amino acids: CASSYAGTGYNEQFF. CDR3 DNA: TGTGCCAGCAGCTACGCCGGGACAGGGTACAATGAGCAGTTCTTC.